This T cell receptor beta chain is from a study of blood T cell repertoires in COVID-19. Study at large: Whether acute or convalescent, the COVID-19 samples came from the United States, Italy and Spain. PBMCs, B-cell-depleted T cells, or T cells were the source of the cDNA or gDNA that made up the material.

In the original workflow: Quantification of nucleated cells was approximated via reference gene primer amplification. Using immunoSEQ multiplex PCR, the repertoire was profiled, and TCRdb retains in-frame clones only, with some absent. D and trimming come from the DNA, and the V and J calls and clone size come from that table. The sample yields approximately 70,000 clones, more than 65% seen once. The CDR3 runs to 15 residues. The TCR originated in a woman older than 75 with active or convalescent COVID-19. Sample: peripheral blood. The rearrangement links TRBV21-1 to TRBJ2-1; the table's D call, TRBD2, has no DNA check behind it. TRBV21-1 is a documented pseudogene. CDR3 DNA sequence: TGTGCCAGCAGCAAGACTAGCGGGAGTTACAATGAGCAGTTCTTC. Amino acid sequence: CASSKTSGSYNEQFF.